These 17 T cell receptor beta chains originate from one sample sequenced in a study of shared clonotypes between healthy human individuals. Sequencing used immunoSEQ multiplex PCR; TCRdb keeps in-frame clones, though not all of them. The data show a few million clones, approximately 94% seen once. Sequencing input: naive CD4+ T cells sorted from blood. The subset denotes: CD45RA+ positively selected. Source of these receptors: a man aged 18 to 35 in good health.

The sample holds a few counts of this clone. The V gene is TRBV10-1, the J gene TRBJ2-7; TRBD2 aligns across 13 bases. The CDR3 consists of 16 residues. The V gene's germline CDR1 is WNHNN and CDR2 SYGVQD (reference sequence). V trimming: 6 bases; J trimming: 7 bases; junction bases outside the gene matches: 12. The CDR3 is CASSGETSGRTREQYF. The CDR3 coding sequence is TGCGCCAGCAGCGGGGAGACTAGCGGGAGGACCCGGGAGCAGTACTTC.

The V gene is TRBV7-9, the J gene TRBJ1-2; TRBD1 matches at 7 bases. From germline, CDR1 is SEHNR and CDR2 FQNEAQ (reference sequence). The J segment lost 14 bases and the V segment lost 5 bases, leaving 14 bases of the junction unmatched. The length of the CDR3 is 13 residues. The CDR3 loop reads CASSAQRTGQGTF. The CDR3 DNA sequence: TGTGCCAGCAGCGCACAACGGACAGGTCAGGGAACCTTC.

V usage is TRBV7-2 and J usage is TRBJ2-1, with no clear D. The CDR3 extends over 17 amino acids. Trimming shortened V by 0 bases and J by 2 bases, and 14 bases separated the two germline ends. Looked up from germline, CDR1 is SGHTA and CDR2 is FQGNSA. CDR3: CASSLALWPPPYNEQFF. As DNA, the CDR3 is TGTGCCAGCAGCTTAGCGCTCTGGCCTCCCCCCTACAATGAGCAGTTCTTC.

The chain employs TRBV10-1 and TRBJ2-4; 10 bases fit TRBD1. The CDR3 spans 17 residues. Germline assignment: CDR1 WNHNN and CDR2 SYGVQD (reference sequence). V shed 5 bases and J 1 base; nucleotides not matched to a gene: 8. CDR3 in amino acids: CASSSPGQGFAKNIQYF. CDR3 DNA sequence: TGCGCCAGCAGTTCCCCGGGACAGGGGTTCGCCAAAAACATTCAGTACTTC.

J is TRBJ1-6 and V is TRBV19; unclear D gene. Germline CDR1 LNHDA, CDR2 SQIVND (reference sequence). CDR3 length equals 12 residues. With 9 bases removed from V and 4 bases from J, the gap between germline ends came to 7 bases. The DNA for the CDR3 is TGTGCCAGCCATAATTATAATTCACCCCTCCACTTT. Its protein product is CASHNYNSPLHF.

The rearrangement uses TRBV30 and TRBJ2-7; the D is unclear. CDR3 length: 11 amino acids. Germline loops: CDR1 GTSNPN, CDR2 SVGIG (reference sequence). With 3 bases removed from V and 3 bases from J, the gap between germline ends came to 6 bases. The CDR3 here is CAWSHRYEQYF. The CDR3 DNA reads TGTGCCTGGAGCCATCGCTACGAGCAGTACTTC.

The rearrangement links TRBV2 to TRBJ2-7; TRBD2 agrees at 10 bases. This CDR3 contains 15 residues. Losses at the gene ends were 4 bases for V and 0 bases for J; bases not matched to a gene: 3. Germline loops: CDR1 SNHLY, CDR2 FYNNEI. CDR3 sequence reads: CASSAPSGSSYEQYF. The CDR3 DNA sequence: TGTGCCAGCAGTGCCCCTAGCGGGAGCTCCTACGAGCAGTACTTC.

About this clone: This sample also contains other DNA sequences that code for the same CDR3. The chain joins TRBV28 to TRBJ2-2; D not certain. The germline gives CDR1 MDHEN, CDR2 SYDVKM. This CDR3 has 12 amino acids. The V end lost 4 bases, the J end lost 6 bases, and 6 bases lay between the germline ends. CDR3 protein: CASSSPSGELFF. The DNA for the CDR3 is TGTGCCAGCAGTTCACCCTCCGGGGAGCTGTTTTTT.

This chain connects TRBV2 to TRBJ2-7; 11 positions match TRBD1. Germline V CDR1 and CDR2: SNHLY, FYNNEI. J was trimmed by 6 bases and V by 8 bases; bases with no gene match: 6. The CDR3 covers 13 residues. CDR3 loop: CASLGQGAFEQYF. The CDR3 coding sequence is TGTGCCAGCCTCGGACAGGGGGCATTCGAGCAGTACTTC.

A remark on this clone: The junction and the germline gene differ at one end; a read error may be behind it. The CDR3 loop reads CASSTWTGSAEAFF. In nucleotides, the CDR3 is TGTGCCAGCAGTACTTGGACAGGGTCGGCTGAAGCTTTCTTT. The chain couples TRBV10-3 to TRBJ1-1, with 8 bases lining up with TRBD1. Per germline, CDR1 ENHRY and CDR2 SYGVKD. This CDR3 region has 14 residues.

The V call is TRBV12-5, the J call TRBJ2-5; D remains ambiguous. The end of the DNA is better explained by TRBJ2-7, so the J call may be wrong. In germline, CDR1 is LGHNT, CDR2 FRNRAP. This CDR3 spans 12 amino acids. Here the CDR3 DNA reads TGTGCTAGTGGGAGAGACGCCTACGAGCAGTACTTC. Translated, it gives CASGRDAYEQYF.

The chain carries TRBV7-6 and TRBJ1-6; no firm D call. V gave up 1 base and J gave up 2 bases, with 6 bases separating them. Looked up from germline, CDR1 is SGHVS and CDR2 is FNYEAQ. CDR3 length: 15 amino acids. CDR3 sequence reads: CASSLGSPYNSPLHF. The CDR3 DNA follows: TGTGCCAGCAGCTTAGGGTCTCCCTATAATTCACCCCTCCACTTT.

This rearrangement joins TRBV27 to TRBJ2-5; the D call may be TRBD1 or TRBD2 (7 bases each). The CDR3 is 16 amino acids. V gave up 1 base and J gave up 2 bases, with 14 bases separating them. CDR1 and CDR2 (germline): MNHEY, SMNVEV (reference sequence). CDR3 bases: TGTGCCAGCAGTTTATGGGGAGGGACAGCACAAGAGACCCAGTACTTC. Translated: CASSLWGGTAQETQYF.

The chain links TRBV6-6 to TRBJ2-5; TRBD1 aligns across 10 bases. The trim removed 6 bases at V and 6 bases at J, leaving 10 bases unmatched. The germline V gene has CDR1 MNHNY and CDR2 SVGAGI (reference sequence). This CDR3 spans 15 amino acids. Here the CDR3 reads CASRTAGTGAQTQYF. CDR3 DNA sequence: TGTGCCAGCAGAACCGCCGGGACAGGGGCCCAGACCCAGTACTTC.

The chain recombines TRBV10-3 with TRBJ1-5; 8 bases align to TRBD1. Germline trimming cut 11 bases from V and 2 bases from J; bases unmatched to any gene: 5. Per germline, CDR1 ENHRY and CDR2 SYGVKD. The CDR3 is made up of 13 amino acids. The CDR3 coding sequence is TGTGCCGTGACACAGGGGGGCAATCAGCCCCAGCATTTT. This translates into CAVTQGGNQPQHF.

This clone is a singleton in its sample. V and J are TRBV28 and TRBJ2-2; D perhaps matches TRBD1 (6 bases). This CDR3 is 13 amino acids long. V gave up 5 bases and J gave up 6 bases, with 10 bases separating them. The germline gives CDR1 MDHEN, CDR2 SYDVKM. CDR3 amino acids: CASSPNRAGELFF. CDR3 DNA sequence: TGTGCCAGCAGTCCAAACAGGGCCGGGGAGCTGTTTTTT.

The chain combines TRBV11-2 with TRBJ1-1; TRBD1 matches at 8 bases. CDR3 length: 15 amino acids. J was trimmed by 3 bases and V by 1 base; bases with no gene match: 4. Per the germline V gene, CDR1 is SGHAT and CDR2 is FQNNGV. The chain's CDR3 is CASSLGTGIYTEAFF. The CDR3 coding sequence is TGTGCCAGCAGCTTAGGGACAGGGATTTACACTGAAGCTTTCTTT.